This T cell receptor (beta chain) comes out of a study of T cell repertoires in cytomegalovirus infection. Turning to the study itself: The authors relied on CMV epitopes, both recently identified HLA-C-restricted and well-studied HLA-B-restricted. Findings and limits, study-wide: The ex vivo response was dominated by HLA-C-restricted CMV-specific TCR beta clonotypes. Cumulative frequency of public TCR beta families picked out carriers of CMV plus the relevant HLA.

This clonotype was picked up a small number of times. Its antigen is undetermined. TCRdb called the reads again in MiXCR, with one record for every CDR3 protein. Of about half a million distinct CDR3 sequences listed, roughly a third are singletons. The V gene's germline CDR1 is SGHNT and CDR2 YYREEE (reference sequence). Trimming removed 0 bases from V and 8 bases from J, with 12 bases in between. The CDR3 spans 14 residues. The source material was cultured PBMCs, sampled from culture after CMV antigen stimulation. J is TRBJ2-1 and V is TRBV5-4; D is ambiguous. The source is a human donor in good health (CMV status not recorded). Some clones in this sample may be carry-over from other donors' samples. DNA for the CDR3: TGTGCCAGCAGCTTGGGAGGCCGGATCGATGAGCAGTTCTTC. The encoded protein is CASSLGGRIDEQFF.